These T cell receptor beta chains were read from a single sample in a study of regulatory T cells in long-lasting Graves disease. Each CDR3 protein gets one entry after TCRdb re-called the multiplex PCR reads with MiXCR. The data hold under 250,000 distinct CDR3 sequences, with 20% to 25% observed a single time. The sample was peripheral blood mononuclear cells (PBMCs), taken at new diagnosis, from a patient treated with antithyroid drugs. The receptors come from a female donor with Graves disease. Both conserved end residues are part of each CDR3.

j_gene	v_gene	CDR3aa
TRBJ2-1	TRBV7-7	CASSQGLAGANEQFF
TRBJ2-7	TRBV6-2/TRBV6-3	CASSLRLAQYEQYF
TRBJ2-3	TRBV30	CAGGEGGTDTQYF
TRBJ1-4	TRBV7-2	CASSPWGGEKLFF
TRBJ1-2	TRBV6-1	CASSLTAGGYTF
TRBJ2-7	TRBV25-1	CASSASGGASSYEQYF
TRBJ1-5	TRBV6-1	CTSRAGSSNQPQHF
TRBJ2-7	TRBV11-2	CASRLGRFAGPPYEQYF
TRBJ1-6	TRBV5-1	CASSLGQGHHSPLHF
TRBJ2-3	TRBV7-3	CASRRTPYTDTQYF
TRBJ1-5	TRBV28	CASSFIGLNQPQHF
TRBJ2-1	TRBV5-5	CASSLTHNPYNEQFF
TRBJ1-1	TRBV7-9	CASSRDRGRTEAFF
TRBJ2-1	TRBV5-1	CASSLIGSSYNEQFF
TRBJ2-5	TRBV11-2	CASSSQGAVGQETQYF
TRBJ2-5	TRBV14	CASSQDGLETQYF
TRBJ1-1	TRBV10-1	CAGGGGARLDTEAFF
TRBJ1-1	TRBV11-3	CASSPDRERDTEAFF
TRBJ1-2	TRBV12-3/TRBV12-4	CASRRDSNYGYTF
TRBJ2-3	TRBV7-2	CASSFSRSTDTQYF
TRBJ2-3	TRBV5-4	CASSPFSGSWGDTQYF
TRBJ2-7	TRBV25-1	CASSDPGQFYEQYF
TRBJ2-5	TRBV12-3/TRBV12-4	CASSLRDLDQETQYF
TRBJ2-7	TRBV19	CASSDPADDGLYEQYF
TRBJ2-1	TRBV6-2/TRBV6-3	CASSYSVRRGDWRNTNEQFF
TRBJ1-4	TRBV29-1	CSVKDRGEKLFF
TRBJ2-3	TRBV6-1	CASSEGAVGTDTQYF
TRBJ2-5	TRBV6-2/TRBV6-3	CASSPLAGWETQYF
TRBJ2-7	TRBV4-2	CASSGRHYEQYF
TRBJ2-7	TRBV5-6	CANSLIGYEQYF
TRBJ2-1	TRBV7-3	CASSAGTGGRNEQFF
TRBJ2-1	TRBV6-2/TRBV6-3	CATQRYERIGEQFF
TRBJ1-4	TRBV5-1	CASSLAGGDEKLFF